This record concerns one TCR beta chain sequence. Its antigen is undetermined. The data originate from a study of cytomegalovirus exposure and HLA in healthy donors. The study's findings and limits: The study listed 150 to 200 cytomegalovirus-associated TCR beta chains. An observed cluster of highly shared sequence variants was recorded as a likely sequencing artifact.

PCR involved 60 Vbeta and 13 Jbeta primers. The method was immunoSEQ multiplex PCR; TCRdb's version includes in-frame clones alone and lacks a portion of them. The table has over 100,000 clones, approximately 70% seen once. Unmatched junction bases numbered 9, after V lost 0 bases and J lost 4 bases. The CDR3 extends over 17 amino acids. CDR1 and CDR2 from the germline V gene are SGHRS and YFSETQ. Sequencing used PBMCs. The origin of this receptor is a man in his forties in good health and CMV-seronegative. The chain combines TRBV5-1 with TRBJ1-3; the match to TRBD1 covers 8 bases. The CDR3 DNA follows: TGCGCCAGCAGCTTGGGTCCCAGGGGGCTAACCGGAAACACCATATATTTT. Translated: CASSLGPRGLTGNTIYF.